A selection of T cell receptor beta chains follows, all from one sample in a study of CD8+ T cells in alopecia areata. TCRdb keeps only in-frame clones here, not all; method: immunoSEQ multiplex PCR. The top ten clones hold over 1% of a sample with 150,000 to 200,000 clones, approximately 61% of them seen once. The starting material was CD4+ T cells sorted from blood, obtained at week 24, from a patient treated with tofacitinib. Source of these receptors: a human donor with alopecia areata. CDR3s include the opening cysteine and the closing phenylalanine or tryptophan. The D gene is left open where the match is weak. Clone sizes are given selectively: once, few, many, or a class where the clone is expanded.

size: -; D: -; J: TRBJ2-1; V: TRBV9; DNA: TGTGCCAGCAGCCCCAAGGCCAGCTACAATGAGCAGTTCTTC; CDR3: CASSPKASYNEQFF
size: -; D: TRBD1; J: TRBJ2-7; V: TRBV7-3; DNA: TGTGCCAGCAGCTTAGGATCCGGGACAGGGTCCTACGAGCAGTACTTC; CDR3: CASSLGSGTGSYEQYF
size: -; D: -; J: TRBJ2-7; V: TRBV29-1; DNA: TGCAGCGTTGCTAGTGGCCAGGGGTTAACCTACGAGCAGTACTTC; CDR3: CSVASGQGLTYEQYF
size: few; D: TRBD2; J: TRBJ2-7; V: TRBV2; DNA: TGTGCCGGCTATAGCGGGGGGAACGAGCAGTACTTC; CDR3: CAGYSGGNEQYF
size: -; D: -; J: TRBJ2-1; V: TRBV7-2; DNA: TGTGCCAGCAGCTTGAATCGTCGGGGCGGGGAGCAGTTCTTC; CDR3: CASSLNRRGGEQFF
size: -; D: -; J: TRBJ1-6; V: TRBV30; DNA: TGTGCCTGGAACAGAATGATTAATTCACCCCTCCACTTT; CDR3: CAWNRMINSPLHF
size: -; D: -; J: TRBJ1-1; V: TRBV5-6; DNA: TGTGCCAGCAGCCCCGTAGTCCCGAACACTGAAGCTTTCTTT; CDR3: CASSPVVPNTEAFF
size: few; D: -; J: TRBJ2-2; V: TRBV7-3; DNA: TGTGCCAGCAGCTCCGGACAGAACACCGGGGAGCTGTTTTTT; CDR3: CASSSGQNTGELFF
size: -; D: TRBD1; J: TRBJ2-7; V: TRBV2; DNA: TGTGCCAGCAGTCGGGACAGTACCTACGAGCAGTACTTC; CDR3: CASSRDSTYEQYF
size: -; D: -; J: TRBJ1-1; V: TRBV7-2; DNA: TGTGCCAGCAGCTTAGATGGACTCCTGACGCGACAAGCTTTCTTT; CDR3: CASSLDGLLTRQAFF
size: -; D: -; J: TRBJ2-2; V: TRBV5-6; DNA: TGCGCCAGCAGCCTCGGGAGGAACACCGGGGAGCTGTTTTTT; CDR3: CASSLGRNTGELFF
size: -; D: -; J: TRBJ1-2; V: TRBV27; DNA: TGTGCCAGCAGTTTATCAGGGGATGGCTACACCTTC; CDR3: CASSLSGDGYTF
size: -; D: TRBD2; J: TRBJ2-1; V: TRBV29-1; DNA: TGCAGCGTTCAGCCCGGGACTAGCGGGACTTATGAGCAGTTCTTC; CDR3: CSVQPGTSGTYEQFF
size: few; D: -; J: TRBJ1-1; V: TRBV29-1; DNA: TGCAGCGTTGCAAGTCAAGGGGGGAGGAACACTGAAGCTTTCTTT; CDR3: CSVASQGGRNTEAFF
size: -; D: -; J: TRBJ2-3; V: TRBV10-3; DNA: TGTGCCATCGCGGGCGGGGGCACAGATACGCAGTATTTT; CDR3: CAIAGGGTDTQYF
size: -; D: -; J: TRBJ1-4; V: TRBV7-2; DNA: TGTGCCAGCAGCACCCCCGTTGGGGAAAAACTGTTTTTT; CDR3: CASSTPVGEKLFF
size: -; D: -; J: TRBJ1-4; V: TRBV7-3; DNA: TGTGCCAGCAGCCTAAAACCAGAGACAACTAATGAAAAACTGTTTTTT; CDR3: CASSLKPETTNEKLFF
size: many; D: TRBD1; J: TRBJ2-5; V: TRBV23-1; DNA: TGCGCCAACCTAATTACAGGGGTGGTGACCCAGTACTTC; CDR3: CANLITGVVTQYF
size: few; D: TRBD1; J: TRBJ1-5; V: TRBV7-2; DNA: TGTGCCAGCAGCACTACAGGGGGAGTCGGGAATCAGCCCCAGCATTTT; CDR3: CASSTTGGVGNQPQHF
size: -; D: -; J: TRBJ2-1; V: TRBV27; DNA: TGTGCCAGCAGCCGAAGCGGAATCTCCTACAATGAGCAGTTCTTC; CDR3: CASSRSGISYNEQFF
size: -; D: TRBD1; J: TRBJ1-2; V: TRBV30; DNA: TGTGCCTGGAGTCTAGGGACAGGGTTCGGCTACACCTTC; CDR3: CAWSLGTGFGYTF
size: few; D: TRBD1; J: TRBJ2-7; V: TRBV30; DNA: TGTGCCGCAACCGGGACAGGGGGCTACGAGCAGTACTTC; CDR3: CAATGTGGYEQYF
size: -; D: TRBD2; J: TRBJ2-1; V: TRBV5-1; DNA: TGCGCCAGCAGCCCCACTAGCGGGGGCCCCCGTGGCTGGTTCTTC; CDR3: CASSPTSGGPRGWFF
size: few; D: -; J: TRBJ1-2; V: TRBV11-3; DNA: TGTGCCAGCAGCGCGCAGGGCACATCTGGCTATGGCTACACCTTC; CDR3: CASSAQGTSGYGYTF
size: -; D: -; J: TRBJ1-5; V: TRBV7-2; DNA: TGTGCCAGCAGCTCTTCCGGCAATCAGCCCCAGCATTTT; CDR3: CASSSSGNQPQHF
size: -; D: TRBD2; J: TRBJ2-7; V: TRBV7-2; DNA: TGTGCCAGCAGCTTGGGACTAGCGGGGGCCTACGAGCAGTACTTC; CDR3: CASSLGLAGAYEQYF
size: -; D: TRBD2; J: TRBJ2-5; V: TRBV9; DNA: TGTGCCAGCAGCGTAGGTCTAGCGGGGAGGGAGACCCAGTACTTC; CDR3: CASSVGLAGRETQYF
size: -; D: -; J: TRBJ1-1; V: TRBV5-1; DNA: TGCGCCAGCACCACAGGAGAGAACACTGAAGCTTTCTTT; CDR3: CASTTGENTEAFF
size: once; D: TRBD1; J: TRBJ2-2; V: TRBV30; DNA: TGTGCCTGGAGTTCGTATAGGGGGCGTACCGCGAACACCGGGGAGCTGTTTTTT; CDR3: CAWSSYRGRTANTGELFF
size: -; D: -; J: TRBJ2-7; V: TRBV10-3; DNA: TGTGCCATCAGTGAGGGGGAGGTACGGGGGACCTACGAGCAGTACTTC; CDR3: CAISEGEVRGTYEQYF
size: -; D: -; J: TRBJ1-2; V: TRBV29-1; DNA: TGCAGCGTCATACAAGGCTTGAGAGGCTACACCTTC; CDR3: CSVIQGLRGYTF
size: -; D: -; J: TRBJ2-1; V: TRBV10-3; DNA: TGTGCCATCAGTGTTAGAAGGGGCCCCACCTCGGGCTACAATGAGCAGTTCTTC; CDR3: CAISVRRGPTSGYNEQFF
size: -; D: TRBD2; J: TRBJ2-5; V: TRBV2; DNA: TGTGCCAGCACGAGCGGGGGGGCCTTGGAGACCCAGCACTTC; CDR3: CASTSGGALETQHF
size: once; D: -; J: TRBJ1-6; V: TRBV30; DNA: TGTGCCTGGAGTGTCGGCGGAATTAATTCACCCCTCCACTTT; CDR3: CAWSVGGINSPLHF
size: -; D: -; J: TRBJ1-1; V: TRBV29-1; DNA: TGCAGCGTAAGTTTTGGTTTGAACACTGAAGCTTTCTTT; CDR3: CSVSFGLNTEAFF
size: few; D: -; J: TRBJ1-4; V: TRBV2; DNA: TGTGCCACCTCTCCGCGGGCAGATGAAAAACTGTTTTTT; CDR3: CATSPRADEKLFF
size: -; D: TRBD1; J: TRBJ1-1; V: TRBV6-1; DNA: TGTGCCAGCAGCGAATTAGGGGGCGAAAGCACTGAAGCTTTCTTT; CDR3: CASSELGGESTEAFF
size: few; D: TRBD1; J: TRBJ2-7; V: TRBV11-2; DNA: TGTGCCAGCAGCAGACAGGGGGCTGGGGAGCAGTACTTC; CDR3: CASSRQGAGEQYF
size: few; D: -; J: TRBJ1-6; V: TRBV4-1; DNA: TGCGCCAGCAGCCAAGAAGTCCTCTCCTCTAGCTCCTATAATTCACCCCTCCACTTT; CDR3: CASSQEVLSSSSYNSPLHF
size: -; D: -; J: TRBJ1-6; V: TRBV29-1; DNA: TGCAGCGTTGGGGAGGGGCGCCCTAGTGGACCCCTCCACTTT; CDR3: CSVGEGRPSGPLHF
size: few; D: -; J: TRBJ1-5; V: TRBV7-9; DNA: TGTGCCAGCAGCTTAGGTTCGAGTCAGCCCCAGCATTTT; CDR3: CASSLGSSQPQHF
size: -; D: -; J: TRBJ1-4; V: TRBV4-3; DNA: TGCGCCAGCAGCCAAGCGATGCGGGGCACGGGTGAAAAACTGTTTTTT; CDR3: CASSQAMRGTGEKLFF
size: -; D: -; J: TRBJ2-3; V: TRBV29-1; DNA: TGCAGCGTTGCGCGAGGGCGAATGGATACGCAGTATTTT; CDR3: CSVARGRMDTQYF
size: -; D: -; J: TRBJ1-1; V: TRBV29-1; DNA: TGCAGCGTTGATGAGTTGAAGAACACTGAAGCTTTCTTT; CDR3: CSVDELKNTEAFF
size: -; D: TRBD1; J: TRBJ1-6; V: TRBV9; DNA: TGTGCCAGCAGCGGGGGGACAGGGGATAATTCACCCCTCCACTTT; CDR3: CASSGGTGDNSPLHF
size: -; D: -; J: TRBJ2-5; V: TRBV29-1; DNA: TGCAGCGTTGAAGGTCGGGTGGGGCTTGGTTTAGAGACCCAGTACTTC; CDR3: CSVEGRVGLGLETQYF
size: -; D: -; J: TRBJ1-6; V: TRBV30; DNA: TGTGGGATTTCCCGGGGGTCCTCCTTGGGATCACCCCTCCACTTT; CDR3: CGISRGSSLGSPLHF
size: few; D: TRBD1; J: TRBJ2-7; V: TRBV6-5; DNA: TGTGCCAGCAGTGTGGAGACAGGGGGCCCCTACGAGCAGTACTTC; CDR3: CASSVETGGPYEQYF
size: -; D: -; J: TRBJ1-3; V: TRBV30; DNA: TGTGCCTGGAGTAGTATATCTGGAAACACCATATATTTT; CDR3: CAWSSISGNTIYF
size: -; D: -; J: TRBJ2-4; V: TRBV7-9; DNA: TGTGCCAGCAGCCCAAGGACAGCGGCCAAAAACATTCAGTACTTC; CDR3: CASSPRTAAKNIQYF
size: -; D: TRBD1; J: TRBJ2-7; V: TRBV5-1; DNA: TGCGCCAGCAGTTACTCCGGGACAGGGTGGGACGAGCAGTACTTC; CDR3: CASSYSGTGWDEQYF
size: -; D: -; J: TRBJ2-7; V: TRBV7-2; DNA: TGTGCCAGCAGCTTAGTAGGGGCACACTACGAGCAGTACTTC; CDR3: CASSLVGAHYEQYF
size: -; D: -; J: TRBJ2-2; V: TRBV9; DNA: TGTGCCAGCAGCGTAGAGCTTCGTAACACCGGGGAGCTGTTTTTT; CDR3: CASSVELRNTGELFF
size: -; D: -; J: TRBJ1-2; V: TRBV29-1; DNA: TGCAGCGTTGGGTCGAACACCTTCTATGGCTACACCTTC; CDR3: CSVGSNTFYGYTF
size: -; D: -; J: TRBJ2-3; V: TRBV10-3; DNA: TGTGCCATCAGAACACAGACCAACACAGATACGCAGTATTTT; CDR3: CAIRTQTNTDTQYF